The 7 T cell receptor beta chains in this list originate from one sample, sequenced in a study of cytomegalovirus exposure and HLA in healthy donors. Amplification used 60 Vbeta primers and 13 Jbeta primers. Measured with immunoSEQ multiplex PCR; TCRdb has only the in-frame clones, and not every one. The sample data list tens of thousands of clones. The source material was PBMCs. These receptors were collected from a woman aged 40 to 50 in good health and CMV-seropositive.

The chain is built from TRBV6-6 and TRBJ1-5, with D uncertain. CDR3 size: 14 residues. The germline V gene encodes CDR1 MNHNY and CDR2 SVGAGI (reference sequence). Trimming stripped 0 bases from V and 6 bases from J, with 9 bases between. CDR3 sequence reads: CASSYSRPVQPQHF. The DNA of the CDR3 is TGTGCCAGCAGTTACTCGCGGCCGGTTCAGCCCCAGCATTTT.

The chain couples TRBV19 to TRBJ1-1; TRBD1 is a possible D gene (5 bases). Trimming took off 4 bases at V and 2 bases at J, with 11 bases between the two ends. The CDR3 contains 14 residues. Germline V gene lookup returns CDR1 LNHDA and CDR2 SQIVND (reference sequence). The chain's CDR3 is CASSTRGSNTEAFF. The CDR3 DNA reads as TGTGCCAGTAGTACGCGGGGCTCTAACACTGAAGCTTTCTTT.

The chain has TRBV2 and TRBJ2-1; 7 nucleotides line up with TRBD1. V lost 1 base to trimming and J lost 2 bases; unmatched junction nucleotides: 2. The CDR3 spans 15 residues. Germline V gene sequence: CDR1 SNHLY, CDR2 FYNNEI. The CDR3 spells CASSEETGTYNEQFF. The CDR3 DNA is TGTGCCAGCAGTGAAGAGACAGGGACCTACAATGAGCAGTTCTTC.

This chain uses TRBV25-1 with TRBJ1-2, with a possible D match to TRBD1 (6 bases). The CDR3 loop spans 13 amino acids. Trimming pared 5 bases from V and 8 bases from J, leaving 15 bases between. Germline V CDR1 and CDR2: MGHDK, SYGVNS. CDR3 coding DNA: TGTGCCAGCAGTATCCCGGGACACGGGGGCTACACCTTC. Translated, it gives CASSIPGHGGYTF.

V gene TRBV9 combines with J gene TRBJ2-5, with 13 bases lining up with TRBD2. This CDR3 is 17 amino acids long. Germline-derived CDR1 and CDR2 are SGDLS and YYNGEE. V shed 0 bases and J 1 base; nucleotides not matched to a gene: 3. In DNA form, the CDR3 reads TGTGCCAGCAGCGTAGGGACTAGCGGGAGTTTCCAAGAGACCCAGTACTTC. Encoded protein: CASSVGTSGSFQETQYF.

CDR3 DNA sequence: TGTGCCAGCAGCTACACCTACGAGCAGTACTTC. Its protein product is CASSYTYEQYF. This chain joins TRBV7-8 and TRBJ2-7, with D uncertain. The CDR3 runs 11 residues. Trimming removed 4 bases at V and 2 bases at J, with 3 bases between. The germline V gene encodes CDR1 SGHVS and CDR2 FQNEAQ.

This chain connects TRBV28 to TRBJ2-7; no definite D call. Trimming shortened V by 2 bases and J by 2 bases, and 10 bases separated the two germline ends. The CDR3 consists of 14 residues. The germline CDR1 and CDR2 sequences are MDHEN and SYDVKM. DNA of the CDR3: TGTGCCAGCAGTTTAGGTTCTAACCCCTACGAGCAGTACTTC. Translating gives CASSLGSNPYEQYF.